The 8 T cell receptor beta chains given below trace back to one sample, sequenced in a study of T-cell memory formation after mild COVID-19. TCRdb reprocessed the 5' RACE reads via MiXCR and lists one record per CDR3 protein. The data show roughly 500,000 distinct CDR3 sequences, approximately 20% seen once. Sequencing input: PBMCs or a T cell subset sorted from them (not recorded which). The receptors were sampled from an adult woman who had mild COVID-19 (a few samples of this study predate the infection). Cell type and time point are not known.

The V call is TRBV30, the J call TRBJ1-1; no firm D call. Germline loops: CDR1 GTSNPN, CDR2 SVGIG (reference sequence). The length of the CDR3 is 14 residues. V lost 0 bases and J lost 0, with 8 bases in between. The CDR3 protein is CAWSVRFMNTEAFF. The CDR3 DNA sequence: TGTGCCTGGAGTGTACGCTTTATGAACACTGAAGCTTTCTTT.

This clonotype was recorded a few times. The chain is built from TRBV30 and TRBJ2-5; 7 bases are a match to TRBD2. J gave up 7 bases and V 5 bases, and 16 bases lay outside the gene matches. Germline lookup yields CDR1 GTSNPN and CDR2 SVGIG (reference sequence). CDR3 length: 15 amino acids. The CDR3 region has the DNA TGTGCCTGGCAAACTGGGACTACCATTCCGGGGACCCAGTACTTC. This codes for CAWQTGTTIPGTQYF.

The rearrangement joins TRBV7-9 to TRBJ1-2; D gene uncertain. The ends were cut back, 3 bases at V and 10 bases at J, with 9 bases in the middle. The CDR3 runs 11 residues. Germline lookup yields CDR1 SEHNR and CDR2 FQNEAQ (reference sequence). CDR3: CASSFITDYTF. In DNA, the CDR3 is TGTGCCAGCAGCTTTATCACTGACTACACCTTC.

This chain links TRBV7-9 with TRBJ2-1; 7 bases fit TRBD1. V was pared by 9 bases and J by 3 bases, with 8 bases of the junction left unmatched. In germline, CDR1 is SEHNR, CDR2 FQNEAQ (reference sequence). The CDR3 sequence is 14 residues long. As DNA, the CDR3 is TGTGCCAGTGACGTGACAGGGAGCTACAATGAGCAGTTCTTC. Protein sequence: CASDVTGSYNEQFF.

V gene TRBV3-1 combines with J gene TRBJ1-3; D remains unclear. V lost 0 bases and J lost 1, with 7 bases in between. Germline V lookup: CDR1 LGHDT, CDR2 YNNKEL (reference sequence). CDR3 length: 15 amino acids. In DNA, the CDR3 is TGTGCCAGCAGCCAAGACAGGAATTCTGGAAACACCATATATTTT. As protein: CASSQDRNSGNTIYF.

The chain recombines TRBV2 with TRBJ2-1, with TRBD2 matching 14 bases. Looked up from germline, CDR1 is SNHLY and CDR2 is FYNNEI. Unmatched junction bases numbered 9, after V lost 4 bases and J lost 16 bases. This CDR3 has 14 residues. The CDR3 loop is CASSGEGLAGAGFF. CDR3 sequence (DNA): TGTGCCAGCAGTGGAGAGGGACTAGCGGGGGCCGGATTCTTC.

Only a few counts were recorded for this clonotype. J is TRBJ2-1 and V is TRBV23-1; TRBD1 aligns across 7 bases. TRBV23-1 is an ORF, with its function uncertain. There are 22 residues in the CDR3. The J segment lost 0 bases and the V segment lost 7 bases, leaving 27 bases of the junction unmatched. The CDR3 here is CASINKQPTLHVQGPSYNEQFF. DNA for the CDR3: TGCGCCAGCATAAATAAACAGCCAACTCTTCACGTACAGGGGCCCTCCTACAATGAGCAGTTCTTC.

The rearrangement uses TRBV11-3 and TRBJ1-1; D ambiguous. Germline V lookup: CDR1 SGHNT, CDR2 YENEEA. The CDR3 extends over 13 amino acids. Trimming pared 8 bases from V and 4 bases from J, leaving 14 bases between. The CDR3 DNA reads as TGTGCCAGCGGAACCAGAGAGGGCACTGAAGCTTTCTTT. Translation gives CASGTREGTEAFF. Full variable domain (rest looked up from reference TRBV11-3 and TRBJ1-1): EAGVVQSPRYKIIEKKQPVAFWCNPISGHNTLYWYLQNLGQGPELLIRYENEEAVDDSQLPKDRFSAERLKGVDSTLKIQPAELGDSAVYLCASGTREGTEAFFGQGTRLTVV.